There are many counts of the clone carrying this T cell receptor (beta chain). For the diagnoses, clinical symptoms, serum thyroxine and TRAb, thyroid ultrasound and orbital computed tomography were used. The sample originates from a study of T cells in Graves' hyperthyroidism and ophthalmopathy. This CDR3 is built from 13 residues. Trimming removed 5 bases from V and 11 bases from J; junction bases left unmatched: 11. TCR beta CDR3 regions were amplified from RNA transcripts. Carried out on the TCR CDR3, a first-round RT-PCR used the HTBI primer set. TCRdb processed the multiplex PCR reads anew with MiXCR; each CDR3 protein has one entry. Of under 400,000 distinct CDR3 sequences in the sample, roughly 13% were seen once.

Material for sequencing was blood. The gene calls are TRBV12-3 or TRBV12-4 and TRBJ1-1; TRBD1 aligns across 7 bases. The receptor comes from a woman in her fifties or sixties with Graves' hyperthyroidism. CDR3 region: CASSPSGQVEAFF. As DNA, the CDR3 is TGTGCCAGCAGTCCCTCAGGACAGGTCGAGGCTTTCTTT.